The sequence of this TCR beta chain was determined in a study of cytomegalovirus exposure and HLA in healthy donors. Assay used: immunoSEQ multiplex PCR; TCRdb lists only in-frame clones, some missing. The sample lists about 110,000 clones; about 85% were seen once. Details on this clone: Its cognate antigen is unknown.

V dropped 0 bases and J dropped 8 bases, with 10 bases sitting between them. The CDR3 is made up of 13 amino acids. Germline V gene sequence: CDR1 GTSNPN, CDR2 SVGIG (reference sequence). Findings of the study overall: It was found in a later analysis that first-cohort TCR clusters tended to co-occur in the 90 to 150 validation repertoires. The study designated about 160 TCR beta chains cytomegalovirus-associated.

The sequenced sample was PBMCs. The sequence came from a woman between 18 and 30 years old in good health and CMV-seronegative. This chain joins TRBV30 and TRBJ2-2; D may be TRBD2 (6 bases). CDR3 loop: CAWSVTSSGELFF. The CDR3 DNA sequence: TGTGCCTGGAGTGTAACTAGCTCGGGGGAGCTGTTTTTT. Full variable domain (missing parts from reference TRBV30 and TRBJ2-2): SQTIHQWPATLVQPVGSPLSLECTVEGTSNPNLYWYRQAAGRGLQLLFYSVGIGQISSEVPQNLSASRPQDRQFILSSKKLLLSDSGFYLCAWSVTSSGELFFGEGSRLTVL.